These 5 T cell receptor beta chains came from one sample sequenced in a study of cytomegalovirus exposure and HLA in healthy donors. With 60 Vbeta and 13 Jbeta primers, the PCR was carried out. This table comes from immunoSEQ multiplex PCR, and its TCRdb copy is limited to in-frame clones, with some not included. The table shows 200,000 to 250,000 clones, with roughly 84% occurring only once. Sequences were obtained from PBMCs. All receptors come from a human donor in good health.

The chain joins TRBV21-1 to TRBJ1-5. TRBV21-1 is described as a pseudogene. The CDR3 is 14 residues long. The CDR3 here is CASSTSREDLDQHF. The CDR3 nucleotides read TGTGCCAGCAGCACCTCACGGGAGGACCTGGACCAGCATTTT.

CDR3 in amino acids: CASRETGGADTQYF. CDR3 sequence (DNA): TGTGCCAGCAGGGAGACAGGGGGGGCAGATACGCAGTATTTT. The genes are TRBV28 and TRBJ2-3; TRBD1 aligns across 9 bases. The CDR3 has 14 residues. V lost 6 bases to trimming and J lost 4 bases; unmatched junction nucleotides: 5. Germline-derived CDR1 and CDR2 are MDHEN and SYDVKM.

The chain employs TRBV7-9 and TRBJ2-1; TRBD2 matches at 7 bases. The germline gives CDR1 SEHNR, CDR2 FQNEAQ (reference sequence). The CDR3 covers 12 residues. Trimming took 4 bases from V and 9 from J; bases not matched to a gene: 3. DNA for the CDR3: TGTGCCAGCAGCTCGGCTAGCGGTGAGCAGTTCTTC. Translating gives CASSSASGEQFF. The whole variable domain, remainder taken from reference TRBV7-9 and TRBJ2-1, is DTGVSQNPRHKITKRGQNVTFRCDPISEHNRLYWYRQTLGQGPEFLTYFQNEAQLEKSRLLSDRFSAERPKGSFSTLEIQRTEQGDSAMYLCASSSASGEQFFGPGTRLTVL.

CDR3 sequence reads: CASSLGPLAIADTQYF. In DNA form, the CDR3 reads TGTGCCAGCAGCTTGGGCCCCCTGGCCATCGCAGATACGCAGTATTTT. V and J are TRBV5-8 and TRBJ2-3; D is ambiguous. Trimming removed 0 bases at V and 4 bases at J, with 15 bases between. The CDR3 extends over 16 amino acids. Germline CDR1 SGHTS, CDR2 YDEGEE.

The gene calls are TRBV6-1 and TRBJ1-4; 7 bases agree with TRBD1. Germline V gene data show CDR1 as MNHNS and CDR2 as SASEGT. V trimming: 8 bases; J trimming: 7 bases; junction bases outside the gene matches: 7. This CDR3 spans 13 amino acids. The CDR3 region has the DNA TGTGCCAGCTTACAGGGGATTCTTGAAAAACTGTTTTTT. It yields the protein CASLQGILEKLFF.